This TCR beta chain was found in a study of cytomegalovirus exposure and HLA in healthy donors. Per the germline V gene, CDR1 is SGHRS and CDR2 is YFSETQ. There are 15 residues in the CDR3. V lost 4 bases, J lost 5 bases, and 9 bases stayed unmatched. Researchers ran the PCR with 60 Vbeta and 13 Jbeta primers. Using immunoSEQ multiplex PCR, the repertoire was profiled, and TCRdb retains in-frame clones only, with some absent. Of roughly 130,000 clones listed, around 80% are singletons. This receptor was taken from a man aged 50 to 60 in good health and CMV-seronegative. The V and J genes are TRBV5-1 and TRBJ2-5, with 9 positions matching TRBD1. Sequencing was carried out using PBMCs. The CDR3 spells CASSPGQGLSETQYF. CDR3 in DNA: TGCGCCAGCAGCCCGGGACAGGGTTTGTCGGAGACCCAGTACTTC.